This T cell receptor beta chain was found in a study of blood T cell repertoires in COVID-19. Study at large: Acute and convalescent COVID-19 samples came from the United States, Italy and Spain. From T cells, B-cell-depleted T cells, or PBMCs came the material, which was cDNA or gDNA.

Under the authors' procedure: Reference gene primers were amplified, and this amplification served to estimate nucleated cell counts. Measured with immunoSEQ multiplex PCR; TCRdb has only the in-frame clones, and not every one. D and trimming come from the DNA, and the V and J calls and clone size come from that table. The sample comprises 140,000 or so clones, 81% of which are singletons, and around 8.2% rests with the top ten. After removal of 8 bases from V and 7 bases from J, the junction contained 5 bases not matched to a gene. There are 13 residues in the CDR3. Germline V gene sequence: CDR1 MNHEY, CDR2 SMNVEV (reference sequence).

The sample comprised peripheral blood. This TCR was recovered from a human donor in a cohort sampled during active COVID-19. The genes are TRBV27 and TRBJ1-6; 7 bases agree with TRBD1. The CDR3 sequence: CASPGGNNSPLHF. The CDR3 nucleotides are TGTGCCAGCCCAGGGGGAAACAATTCACCCCTCCACTTT.